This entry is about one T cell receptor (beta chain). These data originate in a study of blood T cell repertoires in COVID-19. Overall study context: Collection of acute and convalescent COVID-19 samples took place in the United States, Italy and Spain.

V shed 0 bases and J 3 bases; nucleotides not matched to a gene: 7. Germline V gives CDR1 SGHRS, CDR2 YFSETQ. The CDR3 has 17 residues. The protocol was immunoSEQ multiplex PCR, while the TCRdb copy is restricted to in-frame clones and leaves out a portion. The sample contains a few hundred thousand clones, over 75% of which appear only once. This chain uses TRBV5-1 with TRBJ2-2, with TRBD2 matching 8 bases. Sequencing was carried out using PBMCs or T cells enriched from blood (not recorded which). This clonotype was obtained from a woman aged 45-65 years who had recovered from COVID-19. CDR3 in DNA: TGCGCCAGCAGCTTGGATGCAGCGGGAGCGTACACCGGGGAGCTGTTTTTT. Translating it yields CASSLDAAGAYTGELFF.